These T cell receptor beta chains were read from a single sample in a study of T-cell reconstitution after alpha-beta-depleted transplantation in children. TCRdb re-analysed the PCR reads in MiXCR, keeping a single row per CDR3 protein. The profile shows 500,000 to 600,000 distinct CDR3 sequences, 27% of them singletons. This specimen was PBMCs, taken before TCRalphabeta/CD19-depleted stem cell transplant. These receptors were collected from a boy under three years old with Wiskott-Aldrich syndrome, due to receive a stem cell transplant. Both conserved end residues are trimmed from each CDR3.

>TRBJ1-2|TRBV28
ASSLLGILDDRSGYT
>TRBJ2-5|TRBV20-1
SASTSGEETQY
>TRBJ2-7|TRBV5-1
ASSLGLDEQY
>TRBJ2-1|TRBV7-2
ASSLFSGAYNEQF
>TRBJ2-2|TRBV11-2
ASREARVGELF
>TRBJ2-1|TRBV20-1
SARYLAGGPLYNEQF
>TRBJ2-2|TRBV5-1
ASSLSGTSGITANTGELF
>TRBJ1-5|TRBV24-1
ATSEGGQINQPQH
>TRBJ1-1|TRBV5-1
ASSLEMTGSLMNTEAF
>TRBJ1-2|TRBV24-1
ATSERTGNYGYT
>TRBJ2-3|TRBV7-9
ASSSTVTRDAGKGETQY
>TRBJ2-7|TRBV5-1
ASSLVSPGQTYEQY
>TRBJ1-1|TRBV5-1
ASSIWTGGTEAF
>TRBJ2-7|TRBV7-6
ASSLGAGKNYEQY
>TRBJ2-3|TRBV20-1
SARDLSGGTDTQY
>TRBJ1-1|TRBV7-9
ASSLPNIGAF
>TRBJ1-5|TRBV28
ASSSAGHQPQH
>TRBJ2-7|TRBV24-1
ATSDNQRTGAYEQY
>TRBJ2-2|TRBV5-1
ASSLKGFAGELF
>TRBJ2-1|TRBV20-1
SAREASGRNEQF
>TRBJ1-1|TRBV12-3/TRBV12-4
ASSLAGRTNTEAF
>TRBJ1-3|TRBV20-1
SARTGGSGNTIY
>TRBJ2-3|TRBV9
ASSVGGTAPDTQY
>TRBJ2-7|TRBV30
AWHRGTYEQY
>TRBJ2-3|TRBV7-9
ASSPNSFRVTDTQY
>TRBJ2-1|TRBV5-1
ASSRSGTGSYNEQF
>TRBJ1-3|TRBV30
AWSAPLISGNTIY
>TRBJ2-5|TRBV18
ASSPVASGVQETQY
>TRBJ1-3|TRBV5-1
ASSPVGAGNTIY
>TRBJ2-5|TRBV29-1
SVGTPRQGAETQY
>TRBJ1-1|TRBV6-4
ASSEVRKQHTEAF
>TRBJ2-3|TRBV3-1
ASSRLTDTQY
>TRBJ2-1|TRBV20-1
SARTAGTGTHNEQF